A selection of T cell receptor beta chains follows, all from one sample in a study of blood T cell repertoires in COVID-19. The method was immunoSEQ multiplex PCR; TCRdb's version includes in-frame clones alone and lacks a portion of them. Here the sample spans 150,000 to 180,000 clones, 91% being singletons. Material for sequencing was peripheral blood. The source of these receptors is a man in his fifties or sixties with acute or convalescent COVID-19. CDR3s include the opening cysteine and the closing phenylalanine or tryptophan. D genes are given only for firm matches. The size of a clone is reported for some rows only, either as once, few or many, or as a class for expanded clones.

d_call | j_call | v_call | clone_size | cdr3_aa | cdr3_nt
- | TRBJ2-3 | TRBV4-1 | - | CASSLDWATDTQYF | TGCGCCAGCAGCCTGGACTGGGCCACAGATACGCAGTATTTT
- | TRBJ1-5 | TRBV7-2 | - | CASSLVGGQNQPQHF | TGTGCCAGCAGCTTAGTTGGGGGCCAAAATCAGCCCCAGCATTTT
- | TRBJ1-2 | TRBV7-2 | - | CASSLAASYGYTF | TGTGCCAGCAGCTTAGCGGCCTCCTATGGCTACACCTTC
TRBD2 | TRBJ2-5 | TRBV11-3 | - | CASSYGGTSGTQETQYF | TGTGCCAGCAGCTACGGGGGGACTAGCGGTACCCAAGAGACCCAGTACTTC
- | TRBJ1-2 | TRBV9 | - | CASSVGRDNYGYTF | TGTGCCAGCAGCGTAGGACGGGATAACTATGGCTACACCTTC
TRBD1 | TRBJ1-5 | TRBV19 | once | CASSIGIAGTGRQPQHF | TGTGCCAGTAGTATAGGAATCGCCGGGACAGGGCGACAGCCCCAGCATTTT
- | TRBJ1-1 | TRBV4-3 | - | CASSQDSDTEAFF | TGCGCCAGCAGCCAAGATTCTGACACTGAAGCTTTCTTT
- | TRBJ1-2 | TRBV19 | - | CASSMTGSNYGYTF | TGTGCCAGTAGTATGACAGGCAGTAACTATGGCTACACCTTC
- | TRBJ2-2 | TRBV9 | - | CASSVGLVNQVGELFF | TGTGCCAGCAGCGTAGGACTAGTTAATCAGGTCGGGGAGCTGTTTTTT
- | TRBJ2-6 | TRBV7-6 | - | CASSTTRGRETGANVLTF | TGTGCCAGCAGCACCACCAGGGGTAGGGAAACCGGGGCCAACGTCCTGACTTTC
- | TRBJ1-1 | TRBV5-4 | few | CASSLGLRGTEAFF | TGTGCCAGCAGCTTGGGACTCAGAGGCACTGAAGCTTTCTTT
- | TRBJ2-5 | TRBV9 | - | CASSVSQAAETQYF | TGTGCCAGCAGCGTAAGCCAAGCGGCAGAGACCCAGTACTTC
- | TRBJ1-6 | TRBV16 | once | CASSQSRTAYNSPLHF | TGTGCCAGCAGCCAATCTCGGACAGCCTATAATTCACCCCTCCACTTT
- | TRBJ2-5 | TRBV28 | - | CASSTSGDWEQETQYF | TGTGCCAGCAGTACCTCAGGGGATTGGGAGCAAGAGACCCAGTACTTC
- | TRBJ2-2 | TRBV9 | - | CASSVDPWNTGELFF | TGTGCCAGCAGCGTAGATCCGTGGAACACCGGGGAGCTGTTTTTT
- | TRBJ1-5 | TRBV3-1/TRBV3-2 | - | CASSQVAGQPQHF | TGTGCCAGCAGCCAAGTGGCAGGTCAACCCCAGCATTTT
TRBD2 | TRBJ2-4 | TRBV30 | once | CAWSVLAGVAKNIQYF | TGTGCCTGGAGTGTACTAGCGGGGGTAGCCAAAAACATTCAGTACTTC
TRBD1 | TRBJ2-3 | TRBV2 | - | CASSEGTGDTDTQYF | TGTGCCAGCAGTGAGGGGACAGGGGATACAGATACGCAGTATTTT
- | TRBJ1-1 | TRBV30 | once | CAWSVTQGYTEAFF | TGTGCCTGGAGTGTAACCCAGGGATACACTGAAGCTTTCTTT
- | TRBJ2-2 | TRBV4-1 | - | CASSQGRGLNTGELFF | TGCGCCAGCAGCCAAGGCAGGGGCCTAAACACCGGGGAGCTGTTTTTT
TRBD2 | TRBJ2-3 | TRBV6-2/TRBV6-3 | - | CASSYSTSASTDTQYF | TGTGCCAGCAGTTACTCGACTAGCGCTAGCACAGATACGCAGTATTTT
- | TRBJ2-1 | TRBV13 | - | CASSLQGSHNEQFF | TGTGCCAGCAGCTTACAGGGATCCCACAATGAGCAGTTCTTC
TRBD1 | TRBJ2-7 | TRBV11-2 | - | CASSTRQGLYEQYF | TGTGCCAGCAGCACCCGACAGGGTTTGTACGAGCAGTACTTC
- | TRBJ2-7 | TRBV7-3 | - | CASSSRQGPSYEQYF | TGTGCCAGCAGCTCTCGTCAGGGCCCTTCCTACGAGCAGTACTTC
TRBD1 | TRBJ1-2 | TRBV9 | - | CASSGAGTGGVGYTF | TGTGCCAGCAGCGGCGCCGGGACAGGGGGCGTAGGCTACACCTTC
TRBD1 | TRBJ1-2 | TRBV29-1 | - | CSVGQGAREGYGYTF | TGCAGCGTTGGCCAGGGGGCGCGGGAGGGATATGGCTACACCTTC
- | TRBJ1-2 | TRBV9 | - | CASSVGGNYGYTF | TGTGCCAGCAGCGTAGGCGGAAACTATGGCTACACCTTC
TRBD1 | TRBJ1-1 | TRBV7-3 | - | CASSGQGGLAEAFF | TGTGCCAGCAGCGGACAGGGGGGGCTCGCTGAAGCTTTCTTT
TRBD1 | TRBJ1-2 | TRBV28 | - | CASRYPGQGTSGYTF | TGTGCCAGCAGGTACCCGGGACAGGGAACCTCCGGCTACACCTTC
- | TRBJ2-1 | TRBV9 | - | CASSVSRASDEQFF | TGTGCCAGCAGCGTAAGCAGGGCTAGCGATGAGCAGTTCTTC
- | TRBJ1-6 | TRBV27 | - | CASGGQYNSPLHF | TGTGCCAGCGGCGGACAGTATAATTCACCCCTCCACTTT
- | TRBJ1-1 | TRBV7-3 | - | CASSSFGLERTEAFF | TGTGCCAGCAGCTCCTTCGGACTGGAGAGGACTGAAGCTTTCTTT
TRBD1 | TRBJ1-2 | TRBV24-1 | once | CATSDSGQGDFYGYTF | TGTGCCACCAGTGATTCCGGACAGGGGGATTTCTATGGCTACACCTTC
TRBD1 | TRBJ1-2 | TRBV6-5 | - | CASSYSGQGRYTF | TGTGCCAGCAGTTACTCAGGACAGGGTCGCTACACCTTC
TRBD1 | TRBJ1-2 | TRBV28 | - | CASSLGGQGSNYGYTF | TGTGCCAGCAGTTTAGGGGGACAGGGGTCTAACTATGGCTACACCTTC
- | TRBJ1-5 | TRBV27 | - | CASSRPQGPQHF | TGTGCCAGCAGCCGGCCCCAGGGGCCCCAGCATTTT
TRBD2 | TRBJ2-7 | TRBV5-1 | - | CASSRTRTSGSGEQYF | TGCGCCAGCAGCAGGACCCGGACTAGCGGGAGTGGCGAGCAGTACTTC
- | TRBJ2-3 | TRBV27 | - | CASSPTTDTQYF | TGTGCCAGCAGTCCTACCACAGATACGCAGTATTTT
- | TRBJ2-1 | TRBV7-6 | - | CASSLLGAPGSYNEQFF | TGTGCCAGCAGCTTATTGGGGGCCCCCGGTTCGTACAATGAGCAGTTCTTC
TRBD1 | TRBJ1-1 | TRBV18 | - | CASSSQGAGNTEAFF | TGTGCCAGCTCATCCCAGGGGGCAGGGAACACTGAAGCTTTCTTT
- | TRBJ1-1 | TRBV6-2/TRBV6-3 | - | CASSSAGNDYTEAFF | TGTGCCAGCAGTTCCGCCGGGAACGATTATACTGAAGCTTTCTTT
- | TRBJ1-1 | TRBV11-2 | many | CASSPDGVWAFF | TGTGCCAGCAGCCCCGACGGGGTTTGGGCTTTCTTT
TRBD1 | TRBJ1-5 | TRBV28 | - | CASSAGQGADQPQHF | TGTGCCAGCAGTGCCGGACAGGGGGCTGATCAGCCCCAGCATTTT
- | TRBJ1-6 | TRBV9 | - | CASSATGQKNSPLHF | TGTGCCAGCAGCGCGACAGGACAGAAGAATTCACCCCTCCACTTT
- | TRBJ2-1 | TRBV2 | few | CASTPVRGGALTNNEQFF | TGTGCCAGCACCCCAGTTAGGGGGGGGGCCCTAACTAACAATGAGCAGTTCTTC
- | TRBJ1-1 | TRBV7-2 | - | CASSARPGEVAFF | TGTGCCAGCAGCGCCCGGCCAGGGGAAGTAGCTTTCTTT
TRBD2 | TRBJ2-2 | TRBV7-8 | few | CASSATLAGPNRELFF | TGTGCCAGCAGCGCGACACTAGCGGGCCCTAACCGGGAGCTGTTTTTT
TRBD1 | TRBJ2-2 | TRBV5-1 | - | CASLRTGPIANTGELFF | TGCGCCAGCCTACGGACAGGACCTATCGCGAACACCGGGGAGCTGTTTTTT
- | TRBJ2-2 | TRBV6-5 | - | CASSYSWTIIKLFF | TGTGCCAGCAGTTACTCTTGGACTATCATTAAGCTGTTTTTT
- | TRBJ2-7 | TRBV7-9 | - | CASSRDVDLGEQYF | TGTGCCAGCTCCCGCGACGTGGACTTAGGAGAGCAGTACTTC
TRBD1 | TRBJ2-7 | TRBV27 | - | CASSGPDRGLNEQYF | TGTGCCAGCAGTGGGCCGGACAGGGGGCTGAACGAGCAGTACTTC
TRBD1 | TRBJ1-4 | TRBV28 | few | CASSLGQINEKLFF | TGTGCCAGCAGTTTGGGACAGATAAATGAAAAACTGTTTTTT
- | TRBJ1-3 | TRBV2 | - | CASSEGRGYSGNTIYF | TGTGCCAGCAGTGAAGGACGGGGATACTCTGGAAACACCATATATTTT